This passage covers 24 T cell receptor beta chains from one sample sequenced in a study of PD-1 blockade in classical Hodgkin lymphoma. Data came from immunoSEQ multiplex PCR; TCRdb stores just in-frame clones and leaves some out. The sample consists of roughly 2,000 clones, about three quarters of them appearing once. Regarding time point: newly diagnosed, previously untreated cHL patient sample. Thawed PBMCs supplied CD8+ T cells via magnetic negative selection. The sample comprised CD8+ T cells from blood. The receptors derive from a human donor with classical Hodgkin lymphoma.

The chain has TRBV7-9 and TRBJ2-2; unclear D gene. Germline V CDR1 and CDR2: SEHNR, FQNEAQ (reference sequence). The CDR3 sequence is 12 residues long. The germline V and J ends were trimmed by 5 bases and 7 bases, with 8 bases remaining between them. CDR3 loop: CASSPNFGELFF. The CDR3 nucleotides read TGTGCCAGCAGCCCAAATTTCGGGGAGCTGTTTTTT.

V gene TRBV9 combines with J gene TRBJ2-1; 13 bases match TRBD2. This CDR3 comprises 16 residues. Trimming removed 4 bases from V and 8 bases from J; junction bases left unmatched: 9. From germline, CDR1 is SGDLS and CDR2 YYNGEE. The CDR3 sequence is CASSLGTSGVLDEQFF. CDR3 sequence (DNA): TGTGCCAGCAGCCTGGGGACTAGCGGGGTTCTTGATGAGCAGTTCTTC.

CDR3: CASSLNRIDEQFF. In DNA, the CDR3 is TGTGCCAGCAGCTTGAACAGGATAGATGAGCAGTTCTTC. The chain recombines TRBV7-6 with TRBJ2-1; maybe TRBD1 (5 bases). The germline CDR1 and CDR2 sequences are SGHVS and FNYEAQ. The CDR3 loop spans 13 amino acids. V was trimmed by 3 bases and J by 8 bases, leaving 11 bases between them.

J is TRBJ2-3 and V is TRBV7-2, with 12 nucleotides matching TRBD2. The CDR3 has 15 amino acids. With V trimmed by 3 bases and J by 4 bases, 2 bases remained unmatched. CDR1 and CDR2 (germline): SGHTA, FQGNSA. CDR3 sequence: CASSFTSGGSDTQYF. The CDR3 bases are TGTGCCAGCAGCTTCACTAGCGGGGGGTCAGATACGCAGTATTTT.

This chain links TRBV6-1 with TRBJ2-1; 9 bases map to TRBD2. Trimming removed 1 base from V and 7 bases from J; junction bases left unmatched: 5. The V gene's germline CDR1 is MNHNS and CDR2 SASEGT. The CDR3 spans 15 residues. Written as DNA, the CDR3 is TGTGCCAGCAGTGAAGAGGCGGGGGGGTGGAATGAGCAGTTCTTC. Residues: CASSEEAGGWNEQFF.

In its sample, this clone was seen a few times. This chain connects TRBV27 to TRBJ1-5; 10 bases are shared with TRBD1. The CDR3 totals 16 residues. V shed 0 bases, J shed 4 bases, and the junction held 3 bases outside the gene matches. Germline V gene lookup returns CDR1 MNHEY and CDR2 SMNVEV (reference sequence). The CDR3 DNA sequence: TGTGCCAGCAGTTTATCCGGGACAGGGGAGAATCAGCCCCAGCATTTT. The encoded protein is CASSLSGTGENQPQHF.

The V and J genes are TRBV6-4 and TRBJ2-3; D is possibly TRBD1 (5 bases). This CDR3 has 15 residues. V was pared by 2 bases and J by 2 bases, with 11 bases between. Germline V gives CDR1 MRHNA, CDR2 SNTAGT. The CDR3 sequence is CASSDGALPTDTQYF. For the CDR3, the DNA is TGTGCCAGCAGTGACGGGGCTTTACCCACAGATACGCAGTATTTT.

The rearrangement joins TRBV5-4 to TRBJ2-5; the D gene could be TRBD1 or TRBD2 (5 bases each). Germline values: CDR1 SGHNT, CDR2 YYREEE (reference sequence). Trimming stripped 0 bases from V and 4 bases from J, with 7 bases between. The CDR3 has 13 amino acids. CDR3 nucleotides: TGTGCCAGCAGCTTGGAGGGGAGAGAGACCCAGTACTTC. It yields the protein CASSLEGRETQYF.

The sample holds a few counts of this clone. The CDR3 bases are TGTGCCAGCTCACCAGGGGTAGCCGATGGCTACACCTTC. Its protein product is CASSPGVADGYTF. The V call is TRBV18, the J call TRBJ1-2; D ambiguous. The CDR3 loop spans 13 amino acids. V dropped 2 bases and J dropped 6 bases, with 10 bases sitting between them. The germline CDR1 and CDR2 sequences are KGHSH and LQKENI. Using reference TRBV18 and TRBJ1-2 for the parts outside the CDR3, the full variable domain is NAGVMQNPRHLVRRRGQEARLRCSPMKGHSHVYWYRQLPEEGLKFMVYLQKENIIDESGMPKERFSAEFPKEGPSILRIQQVVRGDSAAYFCASSPGVADGYTFGSGTRLTVV.

The genes are TRBV6-1 and TRBJ2-3, with D perhaps matching TRBD2 (6 bases). V was pared by 7 bases and J by 1 base, with 15 bases between. This CDR3 has 15 amino acids. Per the germline V gene, CDR1 is MNHNS and CDR2 is SASEGT. The CDR3 region is CASTPWGVGTDTQYF. CDR3 in DNA: TGTGCCAGCACCCCTTGGGGGGTCGGCACAGATACGCAGTATTTT.

The rearrangement joins TRBV30 to TRBJ2-1; possibly TRBD1 or TRBD2 for D (6 bases each). Germline V lookup: CDR1 GTSNPN, CDR2 SVGIG (reference sequence). The V and J ends lost 0 bases and 8 bases respectively, with 8 bases between them. The CDR3 consists of 12 residues. CDR3 loop: CAWSVGGHEQFF. The CDR3 nucleotides read TGTGCCTGGAGTGTGGGGGGCCATGAGCAGTTCTTC.

The chain employs TRBV7-9 and TRBJ2-7; D might be TRBD2 (5 bases). Trimming cost V 5 bases and J 3 bases, with 17 bases left between them. Germline CDR1 SEHNR, CDR2 FQNEAQ (reference sequence). This CDR3 region has 15 residues. Here the CDR3 reads CASSQPGWSGYEQYF. The CDR3 DNA follows: TGTGCCAGCAGCCAACCGGGGTGGAGCGGCTACGAGCAGTACTTC.

A single count supports this clone. V usage is TRBV13 and J usage is TRBJ2-5, with 14 bases matching TRBD2. Germline values: CDR1 PRHDT, CDR2 FYEKMQ (reference sequence). V gave up 0 bases and J gave up 5 bases; unmatched junction bases: 11. CDR3 length: 19 amino acids. CDR3 region: CASSLGRRLAGGPRETQYF. CDR3 DNA sequence: TGTGCCAGCAGCTTAGGCCGAAGACTAGCGGGGGGGCCGCGGGAGACCCAGTACTTC.

This clone occurred a few times. Here the CDR3 reads CASSLNWDSPLHF. CDR3 coding DNA: TGTGCCAGCAGCTTAAATTGGGATTCACCCCTCCACTTT. The chain recombines TRBV13 with TRBJ1-6, with D uncertain. Trimming pared 2 bases from V and 8 bases from J, leaving 7 bases between. CDR1 PRHDT and CDR2 FYEKMQ come from the germline V gene (reference sequence). CDR3 length equals 13 residues.

Here the CDR3 reads CASSYEGRGYEQYF. CDR3 sequence (DNA): TGTGCCAGCAGTTACGAGGGGCGGGGCTACGAGCAGTACTTC. The V gene is TRBV6-5, the J gene TRBJ2-7; D is possibly TRBD2 (6 bases). CDR1 and CDR2 (germline): MNHEY, SVGAGI. This CDR3 region has 14 residues. The V and J ends lost 2 bases and 3 bases respectively, with 11 bases between them.

The rearrangement joins TRBV5-1 to TRBJ1-1, with 8 bases lining up with TRBD1. Germline CDR1 is SGHRS and CDR2 is YFSETQ. CDR3 length equals 13 residues. V lost 0 bases and J lost 7; bases outside the gene matches: 2. CDR3 residues: CASSLAGGLEAFF. The CDR3 coding sequence is TGCGCCAGCAGCTTGGCAGGGGGCCTTGAAGCTTTCTTT.

The CDR3 region is CASSVGGNSGNTIYF. The DNA of the CDR3 is TGTGCCAGCAGCGTAGGGGGCAACTCTGGAAACACCATATATTTT. V usage is TRBV9 and J usage is TRBJ1-3; the D gene is possibly TRBD1 (5 bases). The CDR3 runs 15 residues. The germline V gene encodes CDR1 SGDLS and CDR2 YYNGEE. Trimming pared 0 bases from V and 0 bases from J, leaving 7 bases between.

The chain is built from TRBV28 and TRBJ2-3; 12 positions agree with TRBD2. Per the germline V gene, CDR1 is MDHEN and CDR2 is SYDVKM. The CDR3 has 16 residues. The ends lost 6 bases at V and 0 bases at J; junction bases unmatched: 4. Here the CDR3 DNA reads TGTGCCAGCAGCTCTGGGACTAGCGGGAGCACAGATACGCAGTATTTT. Translation gives CASSSGTSGSTDTQYF.

V gene TRBV10-2 combines with J gene TRBJ2-5; 10 bases align to TRBD2. V lost 7 bases, J lost 4 bases, and 3 bases stayed unmatched. The CDR3 runs to 13 residues. CDR1 is WSHSY and CDR2 is SAAADI in the germline V gene. In nucleotides, the CDR3 is TGCGCCAGCAAATCTAGCGGGGGAGAGACCCAGTACTTC. It encodes CASKSSGGETQYF.

This clone turned up a few times. V usage is TRBV30 and J usage is TRBJ1-2, with 10 bases identical to TRBD1. The CDR3 extends over 13 amino acids. Germline lookup yields CDR1 GTSNPN and CDR2 SVGIG (reference sequence). V lost 2 bases, J lost 6 bases, and 3 bases stayed unmatched. CDR3 DNA sequence: TGTGCCTGGAGTAGTGGGACAGGGGATGGCTACACCTTC. Protein: CAWSSGTGDGYTF. The full variable domain, rest sourced from reference TRBV30 and TRBJ1-2, is SQTIHQWPATLVQPVGSPLSLECTVEGTSNPNLYWYRQAAGRGLQLLFYSVGIGQISSEVPQNLSASRPQDRQFILSSKKLLLSDSGFYLCAWSSGTGDGYTFGSGTRLTVV.

The chain combines TRBV6-1 with TRBJ1-5, with D possibly TRBD1 on 6 matching bases. V was shortened by 3 bases and J by 9 bases, with 15 bases between the two germline ends. CDR3 size: 14 residues. Germline loops: CDR1 MNHNS, CDR2 SASEGT. CDR3 in DNA: TGTGCCAGCAGTGATGAGGCAGGGGTTGGGCCCCAGCATTTT. This translates into CASSDEAGVGPQHF.

V and J are TRBV13 and TRBJ1-1; D not certain. Trimming shortened V by 5 bases and J by 1 base, and 8 bases separated the two germline ends. Germline CDR1 is PRHDT and CDR2 is FYEKMQ (reference sequence). The CDR3 runs 13 residues. CDR3 sequence reads: CASSPTENTEAFF. The CDR3 DNA sequence: TGTGCCAGCAGCCCGACTGAGAACACTGAAGCTTTCTTT.

The chain couples TRBV5-6 to TRBJ1-5, with 8 bases lining up with TRBD1. With V trimmed by 0 bases and J by 4 bases, 3 bases remained unmatched. Germline loops: CDR1 SGHDT, CDR2 YYEEEE. The CDR3 runs to 15 residues. The CDR3 sequence is CASSLGQGFNQPQHF. In nucleotides, the CDR3 is TGTGCCAGCAGCTTGGGACAGGGGTTTAATCAGCCCCAGCATTTT. The full variable domain, rest sourced from reference TRBV5-6 and TRBJ1-5, is DAGVTQSPTHLIKTRGQQVTLRCSPKSGHDTVSWYQQALGQGPQFIFQYYEEEERQRGNFPDRFSGHQFPNYSSELNVNALLLGDSALYLCASSLGQGFNQPQHFGDGTRLSIL.

The CDR3 here is CASSLVQREGYDKNIQYF. The CDR3 nucleotides are TGTGCCAGCAGCTTAGTGCAGCGGGAGGGGTATGACAAAAACATTCAGTACTTC. V usage is TRBV7-9 and J usage is TRBJ2-4, with 10 bases lining up with TRBD2. Germline V lookup: CDR1 SEHNR, CDR2 FQNEAQ (reference sequence). V shed 1 base, J shed 3 bases, and the junction held 9 bases outside the gene matches. There are 18 residues in the CDR3.